This T cell receptor beta chain was recovered during a study of cytomegalovirus exposure and HLA in healthy donors. Researchers ran the PCR with 60 Vbeta and 13 Jbeta primers. Per the authors' pipeline: Among the unique TCR beta chains that a later analysis counted, about 81 million in all, about 12 million were shared. Here immunoSEQ multiplex PCR was the method, and the copy in TCRdb shows in-frame clones only, minus some. That table is the source of V, J and clone size, and D and trimming were worked out from the DNA. This table has around 160,000 clones, roughly 79% appearing once. Of note for this clone: What it recognizes is unknown.

This CDR3 contains 10 residues. V lost 6 bases to trimming and J lost 7 bases, with 9 bases between them. In germline, CDR1 is SQVTM, CDR2 ANQGSEA. Study-wide results and caveats: TCR beta chains numbering more than 150 were designated cytomegalovirus-associated. Most TCR sequences were uncommon, yet certain public TCRs appeared in many donors.

The chain links TRBV29-1 to TRBJ1-1; TRBD1 is a possible D gene (6 bases). The receptor comes from a woman in her thirties or forties in good health and CMV-seronegative. The sample was PBMCs. Here the CDR3 reads CSVGHSEAFF. CDR3 bases: TGCAGCGTGGGACATAGTGAAGCTTTCTTT.